This TCR beta chain was sequenced for a study of blood T cells in healthy people across ages. V trimming: 5 bases; J trimming: 5 bases; junction bases outside the gene matches: 10. CDR3 length equals 15 residues. Germline CDR1 is DFQATT and CDR2 is SNEGSKA (reference sequence). A second PCR, run for about 6 to 11 cycles, used a sample-barcoded 5' primer plus a J-beta primer mix. From the 5' RACE reads, TCRdb called clonotypes with MiXCR, one entry per CDR3 protein. The table has approximately 790,000 distinct CDR3 sequences, around 62% seen once. This clonotype was counted only a few times. The gene calls are TRBV20-1 and TRBJ2-1, with 9 bases fitting TRBD2. This clonotype was sampled from a man under 40 in good health. The sample consisted of blood. The CDR3 bases are TGCAGTGCTGGGGAGTGGGCTAGCGGGGACAATGAGCAGTTCTTC. Protein sequence: CSAGEWASGDNEQFF.